This passage covers 28 T cell receptor beta chains from one sample sequenced in a study of shared clonotypes between healthy human individuals. This table comes from immunoSEQ multiplex PCR, and its TCRdb copy is limited to in-frame clones, with some not included. The sample lists roughly 1,500,000 clones; approximately 98.5% were seen once. Sequenced sample: naive CD4+ T cells sorted from blood. Subset of the sample: CD45RA+ positively selected. These receptors came from a man aged 30 to 45 in good health.

This sequence joins TRBV5-1 and TRBJ2-1; no firm D call. Deletions cut 5 bases from V and 7 bases from J, with 22 bases between. The CDR3 length is 16 residues. CDR1 and CDR2 from the germline V gene are SGHRS and YFSETQ. CDR3 in DNA: TGCGCCAGCAGAGCCTCCCTAAATATTTACGGGAATGAGCAGTTCTTC. Its protein is CASRASLNIYGNEQFF.

The chain carries TRBV10-3 and TRBJ1-1; D ambiguous. V gave up 4 bases and J gave up 0 bases, with 6 bases separating them. This CDR3 spans 13 amino acids. Germline CDR1 reads ENHRY; CDR2 reads SYGVKD. CDR3 protein: CAISGVMNTEAFF. CDR3 DNA sequence: TGTGCCATCAGTGGCGTAATGAACACTGAAGCTTTCTTT.

In this sample, this clone turned up once. V is TRBV2 and J is TRBJ1-3; maybe TRBD1 (5 bases). Germline V gene data show CDR1 as SNHLY and CDR2 as FYNNEI. V lost 4 bases to trimming and J lost 7 bases, with 11 bases between them. This CDR3 region has 13 residues. CDR3 residues: CASSVEGRNTIYF. In DNA, the CDR3 is TGTGCCAGCAGTGTGGAGGGGAGGAACACCATATATTTT.

The chain combines TRBV5-6 with TRBJ2-7, with a weak D call TRBD1 (6 bases). The CDR3 runs to 16 residues. Trimming cost V 4 bases and J 2 bases, with 19 bases left between them. The V gene's germline CDR1 is SGHDT and CDR2 YYEEEE. The CDR3 DNA is TGTGCCAGCAGCCGTGCTGGGGGCACCCTAGCCTACGAGCAGTACTTC. Translation gives CASSRAGGTLAYEQYF.

This chain connects TRBV7-6 to TRBJ1-1; maybe TRBD1 (6 bases). Germline-derived CDR1 and CDR2 are SGHVS and FNYEAQ. Trimming took 1 base from V and 0 from J, leaving 9 bases between them. This CDR3 is built from 15 residues. The CDR3 reads CASSLGDRLNTEAFF. The CDR3 DNA follows: TGTGCCAGCAGCTTAGGTGACAGGTTGAACACTGAAGCTTTCTTT.

This clone is a singleton in its sample. The chain joins TRBV4-3 to TRBJ2-2; D may be TRBD1 (5 bases). This CDR3 has 18 residues. The V gene lost 0 bases and the J gene lost 0 bases, with 14 bases spanning the gap. Germline V gene data show CDR1 as LGHNA and CDR2 as YSLEER. Here the CDR3 reads CASSQDLQGHSNTGELFF. The DNA for the CDR3 is TGCGCCAGCAGCCAAGACCTTCAGGGCCATTCGAACACCGGGGAGCTGTTTTTT.

V gene TRBV7-3 combines with J gene TRBJ2-6; D remains unclear. Trimming removed 2 bases at V and 0 bases at J, with 8 bases between. This CDR3 has 16 residues. Germline V lookup: CDR1 SGHTA, CDR2 FQGTGA. CDR3 DNA: TGTGCCAGCAGCTTAGGTAGTGGCTCTGGGGCCAACGTCCTGACTTTC. It is translated as CASSLGSGSGANVLTF.

This clone is a singleton in its sample. The chain employs TRBV2 and TRBJ2-7; 7 bases fit TRBD2. V lost 6 bases to trimming and J lost 7 bases; unmatched junction nucleotides: 9. The germline gives CDR1 SNHLY, CDR2 FYNNEI. The CDR3 loop spans 13 amino acids. CDR3 in DNA: TGTGCCAGCAGGGGGCTAGCGGACGGGGAGCAGTACTTC. This translates into CASRGLADGEQYF.

The rearrangement joins TRBV6-6 to TRBJ2-1; 10 bases align to TRBD2. CDR3 size: 16 residues. V lost 6 bases and J lost 5; bases outside the gene matches: 10. CDR1 is MNHNY and CDR2 is SVGAGI in the germline V gene (reference sequence). The CDR3 sequence is CASSSLSSGSNNEQFF. The CDR3 coding sequence is TGTGCCAGCAGCTCACTCTCTAGCGGGAGTAACAATGAGCAGTTCTTC.

The chain employs TRBV27 and TRBJ2-7; 7 nucleotides align to TRBD1. The junction had 10 bases not matched to a gene; V was cut back by 0 bases and J by 2 bases. The germline V gene has CDR1 MNHEY and CDR2 SMNVEV (reference sequence). The CDR3 runs to 17 residues. The CDR3 reads CASSLSLRDSRTYEQYF. The CDR3 DNA is TGTGCCAGCAGTTTATCCCTCCGGGACAGTCGTACCTACGAGCAGTACTTC.

The rearrangement joins TRBV7-2 to TRBJ2-1; 10 nucleotides line up with TRBD2. The CDR3 has 17 residues. Germline V gene sequence: CDR1 SGHTA, CDR2 FQGNSA. The V gene end was trimmed by 2 bases and the J gene end by 8 bases; junction bases not matched to a gene: 12. In DNA form, the CDR3 reads TGTGCCAGCAGCTTATATAGATGGGCTAGCGGGAGAGATGAGCAGTTCTTC. Translated: CASSLYRWASGRDEQFF.

This chain joins TRBV18 and TRBJ2-7; no reliable D call. The germline CDR1 and CDR2 sequences are KGHSH and LQKENI. This CDR3 has 16 residues. The V end lost 2 bases, the J end lost 5 bases, and 19 bases lay between the germline ends. DNA of the CDR3: TGTGCCAGCTCACCAGTAGGTCCAGGTCTAAACAACGAGCAGTACTTC. It encodes CASSPVGPGLNNEQYF.

CDR3 amino acids: CASSLLAGEYEQYF. In nucleotides, the CDR3 is TGTGCCAGCAGTTTACTAGCGGGAGAATACGAGCAGTACTTC. The chain is built from TRBV27 and TRBJ2-7; 10 bases agree with TRBD2. Germline V lookup: CDR1 MNHEY, CDR2 SMNVEV (reference sequence). CDR3 length equals 14 residues. After removal of 2 bases from V and 4 bases from J, the junction contained 2 bases not matched to a gene.

The V and J genes are TRBV5-5 and TRBJ1-5; D not resolved. CDR3 length equals 17 residues. Trimming shortened V by 1 base and J by 0 bases, and 14 bases separated the two germline ends. From germline, CDR1 is SGHKS and CDR2 YYEKEE (reference sequence). The chain's CDR3 is CASSLRPDPNSNQPQHF. CDR3 nucleotides: TGTGCCAGCAGCTTGAGGCCAGATCCTAATAGCAATCAGCCCCAGCATTTT.

For this clone: Other DNA sequences within the sample encode an identical CDR3. The chain links TRBV5-1 to TRBJ2-5; 11 nucleotides agree with TRBD2. Trimming cost V 0 bases and J 5 bases; bases outside gene matches: 6. The CDR3 length is 16 residues. CDR1 SGHRS and CDR2 YFSETQ come from the germline V gene. CDR3 bases: TGCGCCAGCAGCTTGGGGCTAGCGGGAGGTCGGGAGACCCAGTACTTC. Its translation is CASSLGLAGGRETQYF.

The gene calls are TRBV6-1 and TRBJ2-3; D may match TRBD1 or TRBD2 (5 bases each). The CDR3 totals 15 residues. Germline V gives CDR1 MNHNS, CDR2 SASEGT. Trimming left V 7 bases short and J 0 bases short, with 14 bases between. CDR3: CASNPRRDSTDTQYF. The CDR3 nucleotides read TGTGCCAGCAATCCGCGACGGGACAGCACAGATACGCAGTATTTT.

The J gene is TRBJ2-1, the V gene TRBV28; 13 bases map to TRBD2. This CDR3 has 15 residues. Germline-derived CDR1 and CDR2 are MDHEN and SYDVKM. The ends lost 5 bases at V and 6 bases at J; junction bases unmatched: 4. Here the CDR3 DNA reads TGTGCCAGCAGTCCGACTAGCGGGAGGTTCAATGAGCAGTTCTTC. Translating gives CASSPTSGRFNEQFF. Drawing the rest from reference TRBV28 and TRBJ2-1, the complete variable domain is DVKVTQSSRYLVKRTGEKVFLECVQDMDHENMFWYRQDPGLGLRLIYFSYDVKMKEKGDIPEGYSVSREKKERFSLILESASTNQTSMYLCASSPTSGRFNEQFFGPGTRLTVL.

CDR3 amino acids: CASSLSPGTQETQYF. DNA for the CDR3: TGTGCCAGCAGCTTGTCCCCAGGGACGCAAGAGACCCAGTACTTC. The chain combines TRBV5-4 with TRBJ2-5; possibly TRBD1 or TRBD2 for D (5 bases each). The CDR3 spans 15 residues. CDR1 SGHNT and CDR2 YYREEE come from the germline V gene (reference sequence). V lost 1 base to trimming and J lost 2 bases, with 12 bases between them.

In DNA, the CDR3 is TGCGCCAGCAGCTTTAGGACAGGGGCATTGAACACTGAAGCTTTCTTT. It translates to CASSFRTGALNTEAFF. The J gene is TRBJ1-1, the V gene TRBV5-1; 9 bases are a match to TRBD1. Germline V gene data show CDR1 as SGHRS and CDR2 as YFSETQ. The CDR3 contains 16 residues. Germline trimming cut 2 bases from V and 0 bases from J; bases unmatched to any gene: 5.

The chain uses TRBV7-3 and TRBJ1-2, with 7 bases aligning to TRBD1. Germline V gene lookup returns CDR1 SGHTA and CDR2 FQGTGA. V gave up 5 bases and J gave up 4 bases; unmatched junction bases: 10. The CDR3 covers 15 residues. The chain's CDR3 is CASSPRDSDIYGYTF. Here the CDR3 DNA reads TGTGCCAGCAGCCCCCGGGACAGTGATATCTATGGCTACACCTTC. Together with reference TRBV7-3 and TRBJ1-2, the CDR3 gives the full variable domain: GAGVSQTPSNKVTEKGKYVELRCDPISGHTALYWYRQSLGQGPEFLIYFQGTGAADDSGLPNDRFFAVRPEGSVSTLKIQRTERGDSAVYLCASSPRDSDIYGYTFGSGTRLTVV.

The V gene is TRBV7-9, the J gene TRBJ2-3, with 8 bases fitting TRBD2. The V and J ends lost 2 bases and 3 bases, in that order; junction bases with no gene match: 10. The CDR3 has 17 residues. In germline, CDR1 is SEHNR, CDR2 FQNEAQ (reference sequence). This CDR3 reads CASSLSTGQRGTDTQYF. The CDR3 bases are TGTGCCAGCAGCTTAAGTACCGGACAGCGGGGGACAGATACGCAGTATTTT.

The chain couples TRBV19 to TRBJ2-2, with D possibly matching TRBD2 (5 bases). CDR3 length: 17 amino acids. The V and J ends lost 3 bases and 0 bases respectively, with 14 bases between them. Germline V gene data show CDR1 as LNHDA and CDR2 as SQIVND (reference sequence). CDR3 amino acids: CASSIPWSSANTGELFF. The CDR3, as DNA: TGTGCCAGTAGTATCCCCTGGAGTAGCGCGAACACCGGGGAGCTGTTTTTT.

This clone was seen a single time. The genes are TRBV5-6 and TRBJ2-7, with 8 positions matching TRBD2. The CDR3 spans 17 residues. Germline loops: CDR1 SGHDT, CDR2 YYEEEE. V lost 0 bases, J lost 3 bases, and 11 bases stayed unmatched. As DNA, the CDR3 is TGTGCCAGCAGCTTGGATAGTGGCGGGAGGTTCAACTACGAGCAGTACTTC. It translates to CASSLDSGGRFNYEQYF.

J is TRBJ2-5 and V is TRBV2, with D tentatively TRBD1 (6 bases). The CDR3 extends over 13 amino acids. Germline values: CDR1 SNHLY, CDR2 FYNNEI. Trimming cost V 6 bases and J 2 bases, with 10 bases left between them. The CDR3 region has the DNA TGTGCCAGCAGCACAGGGAAACAAGAGACCCAGTACTTC. Protein product: CASSTGKQETQYF.

This clone was detected only once. The gene calls are TRBV9 and TRBJ2-2; no reliable D call. Germline V CDR1 and CDR2: SGDLS, YYNGEE. The CDR3 has 18 residues. V lost 0 bases, J lost 0 bases, and 15 bases lay in between. The CDR3 DNA follows: TGTGCCAGCAGCGTAGCCCTAAACAACCGCGCGAACACCGGGGAGCTGTTTTTT. The encoded protein is CASSVALNNRANTGELFF.

The V call is TRBV6-5, the J call TRBJ2-7; D is possibly TRBD2 (5 bases). Trimming removed 4 bases from V and 3 bases from J, with 16 bases in between. Germline values: CDR1 MNHEY, CDR2 SVGAGI. The CDR3 is made up of 15 amino acids. The DNA for the CDR3 is TGTGCCAGCAGTTCCAGCCTGAGGGCTGACTACGAGCAGTACTTC. This translates into CASSSSLRADYEQYF.

This chain connects TRBV27 to TRBJ2-1; a weak D match, TRBD1 (5 bases). V shed 4 bases and J shed 11 bases, with 15 bases lying between them. Germline assignment: CDR1 MNHEY and CDR2 SMNVEV (reference sequence). The CDR3 totals 13 residues. The CDR3 region is CASSYRAQGQQFF. The CDR3 DNA reads TGTGCCAGCAGTTATAGAGCCCAGGGTCAGCAGTTCTTC.

V and J are TRBV5-6 and TRBJ1-4; 11 bases agree with TRBD1. CDR1 and CDR2 from the germline V gene are SGHDT and YYEEEE. The CDR3 is 15 residues long. With V trimmed by 4 bases and J by 8 bases, 7 bases remained unmatched. CDR3 region: CASSSGQGAREKLFF. CDR3 nucleotide sequence: TGTGCCAGCAGCAGCGGACAGGGGGCTAGGGAAAAACTGTTTTTT.